This TCR beta chain was profiled in a study of control samples from healthy donors and cancer patients. Profiled with immunoSEQ multiplex PCR; TCRdb holds only in-frame clones, not every one. The table includes roughly 100,000 clones, roughly 92% detected once. Between the trimmed V and J ends, which lost 3 bases and 3 bases, there was a span of 16 bases. CDR1 GTSNPN and CDR2 SVGIG come from the germline V gene (reference sequence). CDR3 length: 15 residues. This clonotype was obtained from a human donor in good health. The donor label of this sample is uncertain. The sequenced material came from blood. The rearrangement links TRBV30 to TRBJ2-3; D may be TRBD1 or TRBD2 (6 bases each). The chain's CDR3 is CAWSDGGVGTDTQYF. In nucleotides, the CDR3 is TGTGCCTGGAGCGACGGGGGCGTGGGAACAGATACGCAGTATTTT. The whole variable domain, filled in from reference TRBV30 and TRBJ2-3, reads SQTIHQWPATLVQPVGSPLSLECTVEGTSNPNLYWYRQAAGRGLQLLFYSVGIGQISSEVPQNLSASRPQDRQFILSSKKLLLSDSGFYLCAWSDGGVGTDTQYFGPGTRLTVL.